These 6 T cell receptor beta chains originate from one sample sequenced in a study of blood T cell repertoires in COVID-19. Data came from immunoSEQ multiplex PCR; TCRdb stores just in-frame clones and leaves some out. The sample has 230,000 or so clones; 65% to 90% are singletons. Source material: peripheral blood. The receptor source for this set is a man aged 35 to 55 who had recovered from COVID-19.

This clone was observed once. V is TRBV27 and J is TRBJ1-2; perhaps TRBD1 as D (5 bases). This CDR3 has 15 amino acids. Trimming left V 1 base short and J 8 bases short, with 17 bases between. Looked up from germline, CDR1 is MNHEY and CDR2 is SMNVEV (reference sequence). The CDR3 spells CASSLLSQGSSGYTF. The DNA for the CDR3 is TGTGCCAGCAGTTTATTGTCCCAGGGCTCCTCCGGCTACACCTTC.

The CDR3 DNA reads as TGTGCCAGCAGCGTAGGGCAGGATGAGCAGTTCTTC. Its translation: CASSVGQDEQFF. This sequence joins TRBV9 and TRBJ2-1; D remains ambiguous. The length of the CDR3 is 12 residues. Trimming left V 0 bases short and J 8 bases short, with 6 bases between. Germline assignment: CDR1 SGDLS and CDR2 YYNGEE.

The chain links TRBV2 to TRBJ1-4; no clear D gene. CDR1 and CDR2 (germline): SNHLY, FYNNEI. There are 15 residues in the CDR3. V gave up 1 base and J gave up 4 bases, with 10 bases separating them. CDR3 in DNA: TGTGCCAGCAGTGAAGTGTACAGATTTAATGAAAAACTGTTTTTT. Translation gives CASSEVYRFNEKLFF.

CDR3 region: CASSELTSGAYNEQFF. The CDR3 DNA is TGTGCCAGCAGTGAACTGACTAGCGGGGCCTACAATGAGCAGTTCTTC. This chain connects TRBV2 to TRBJ2-1; 11 nucleotides align to TRBD2. Unmatched junction bases numbered 2, after V lost 2 bases and J lost 2 bases. CDR1 and CDR2 (germline): SNHLY, FYNNEI. This CDR3 is built from 16 residues.

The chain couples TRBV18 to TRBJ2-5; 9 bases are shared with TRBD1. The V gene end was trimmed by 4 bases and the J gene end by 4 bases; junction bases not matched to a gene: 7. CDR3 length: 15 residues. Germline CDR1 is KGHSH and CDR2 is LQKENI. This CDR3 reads CASSLYRGRTETQYF. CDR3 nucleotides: TGTGCCAGCTCACTGTACAGGGGGCGCACAGAGACCCAGTACTTC.

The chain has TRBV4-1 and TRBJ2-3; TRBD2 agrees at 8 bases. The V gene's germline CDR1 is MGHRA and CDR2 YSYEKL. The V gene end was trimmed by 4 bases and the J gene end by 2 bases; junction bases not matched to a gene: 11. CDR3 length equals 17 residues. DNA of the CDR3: TGCGCCAGCAGCCGCACTAGGGCGGGAGGAGCCACAGATACGCAGTATTTT. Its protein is CASSRTRAGGATDTQYF.